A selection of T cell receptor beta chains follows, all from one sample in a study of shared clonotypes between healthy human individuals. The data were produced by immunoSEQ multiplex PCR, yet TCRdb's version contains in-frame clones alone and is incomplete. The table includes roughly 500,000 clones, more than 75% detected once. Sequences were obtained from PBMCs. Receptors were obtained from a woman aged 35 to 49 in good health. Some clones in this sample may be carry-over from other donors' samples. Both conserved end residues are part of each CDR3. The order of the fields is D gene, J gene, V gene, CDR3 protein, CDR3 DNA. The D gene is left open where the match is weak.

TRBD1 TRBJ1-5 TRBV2 CASGLTGEVGQPQHF TGTGCCAGCGGGCTGACAGGGGAGGTAGGTCAGCCCCAGCATTTT
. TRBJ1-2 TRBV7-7 CASSLTGKGYGYTF TGTGCTAGCAGCTTAACAGGGAAGGGGTATGGCTACACCTTC
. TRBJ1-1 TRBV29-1 CSVKGISGTPNTEAFF TGCAGCGTCAAAGGAATTTCCGGGACACCGAACACTGAAGCTTTCTTT
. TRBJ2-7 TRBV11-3 CASSLDGREQYF TGTGCCAGCAGCTTAGATGGGAGAGAGCAGTACTTC
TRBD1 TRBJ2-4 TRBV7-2 CASSPRQGKNIQYF TGTGCCAGCAGCCCCCGACAGGGTAAAAACATTCAGTACTTC
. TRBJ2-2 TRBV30 CAWERHANTGELFF TGTGCCTGGGAACGGCACGCGAACACCGGGGAGCTGTTTTTT
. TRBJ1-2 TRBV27 CASRKFGGGPYGYTF TGTGCCAGCAGGAAGTTCGGGGGGGGGCCCTATGGCTACACCTTC
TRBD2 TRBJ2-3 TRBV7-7 CASSLVKTTSGRAPGGDTQYF TGTGCCAGCAGCTTAGTCAAAACGACTAGCGGGAGGGCGCCCGGCGGAGATACGCAGTATTTT
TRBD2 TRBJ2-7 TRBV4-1 CASSHGTSGRAYEQYF TGCGCCAGCAGCCACGGGACTAGCGGGAGGGCCTACGAGCAGTACTTC
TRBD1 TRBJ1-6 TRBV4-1 CASSQDRGSPLHF TGCGCCAGCAGCCAGGACAGGGGCTCACCCCTCCACTTT
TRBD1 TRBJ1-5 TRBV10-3 CAISDDRGDQPQHF TGTGCCATCAGCGATGACAGGGGGGATCAGCCCCAGCATTTT
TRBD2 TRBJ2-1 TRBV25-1 CASSGAGAYNEQFF TGTGCCAGCAGTGGGGCGGGGGCCTACAATGAGCAGTTCTTC
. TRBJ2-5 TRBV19 CASSRTPIGETQYF TGTGCCAGTAGTAGGACTCCTATAGGAGAGACCCAGTACTTC
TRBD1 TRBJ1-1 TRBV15 CATSRIQGASMNTEAFF TGTGCCACCAGCAGAATACAGGGGGCTTCGATGAACACTGAAGCTTTCTTT
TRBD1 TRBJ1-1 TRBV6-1 CASSRGFNTEAFF TGTGCCAGCAGCAGGGGGTTCAACACTGAAGCTTTCTTT
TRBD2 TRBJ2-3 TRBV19 CASSLLAGGATDTQYF TGTGCCAGTAGCCTCCTAGCGGGAGGTGCTACAGATACGCAGTATTTT
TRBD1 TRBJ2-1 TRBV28 CASSPDRDNGNEQFF TGTGCCAGCAGCCCCGACAGGGATAACGGGAATGAGCAGTTCTTC
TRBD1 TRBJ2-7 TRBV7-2 CASSLGTGAYEQYF TGTGCCAGCAGCTTAGGGACAGGGGCCTACGAGCAGTACTTC
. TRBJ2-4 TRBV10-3 CAILYEAKNIQYF TGTGCCATCCTGTATGAAGCCAAAAACATTCAGTACTTC
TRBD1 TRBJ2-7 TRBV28 CASSLGAGGPREQYF TGTGCCAGCAGTTTAGGGGCAGGGGGCCCCCGCGAGCAGTACTTC
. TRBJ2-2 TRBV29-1 CSVGKYTGELFF TGCAGCGTTGGGAAGTACACCGGGGAGCTGTTTTTT
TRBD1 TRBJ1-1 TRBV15 CATSRGQGDTNTEAFF TGTGCCACCAGCCGGGGACAGGGGGACACGAACACTGAAGCTTTCTTT
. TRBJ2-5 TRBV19 CASSIGGGGQETQYF TGTGCCAGTAGTATAGGGGGAGGCGGGCAAGAGACCCAGTACTTC
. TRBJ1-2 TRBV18 CASSPPGRLYGYTF TGTGCCAGCTCACCACCGGGACGGTTATATGGCTACACCTTC
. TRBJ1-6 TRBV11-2 CASSLYGRGYSPLHF TGTGCCAGCAGCTTATACGGGAGAGGATATTCACCCCTCCACTTT
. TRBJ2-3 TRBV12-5 CASGLGGFLGATDTQYF TGTGCTAGTGGTTTGGGGGGATTCCTGGGAGCCACAGATACGCAGTATTTT
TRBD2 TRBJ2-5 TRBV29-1 CSVEVGLGETQYF TGCAGCGTTGAAGTAGGACTAGGAGAGACCCAGTACTTC
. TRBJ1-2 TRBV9 CASSVLPGHDYGYTF TGTGCCAGCAGCGTCTTACCGGGACACGACTATGGCTACACCTTC
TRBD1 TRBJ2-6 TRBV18 CASSPVGQGLSGANVLTF TGTGCCAGCTCACCAGTGGGACAGGGGCTTTCTGGGGCCAACGTCCTGACTTTC